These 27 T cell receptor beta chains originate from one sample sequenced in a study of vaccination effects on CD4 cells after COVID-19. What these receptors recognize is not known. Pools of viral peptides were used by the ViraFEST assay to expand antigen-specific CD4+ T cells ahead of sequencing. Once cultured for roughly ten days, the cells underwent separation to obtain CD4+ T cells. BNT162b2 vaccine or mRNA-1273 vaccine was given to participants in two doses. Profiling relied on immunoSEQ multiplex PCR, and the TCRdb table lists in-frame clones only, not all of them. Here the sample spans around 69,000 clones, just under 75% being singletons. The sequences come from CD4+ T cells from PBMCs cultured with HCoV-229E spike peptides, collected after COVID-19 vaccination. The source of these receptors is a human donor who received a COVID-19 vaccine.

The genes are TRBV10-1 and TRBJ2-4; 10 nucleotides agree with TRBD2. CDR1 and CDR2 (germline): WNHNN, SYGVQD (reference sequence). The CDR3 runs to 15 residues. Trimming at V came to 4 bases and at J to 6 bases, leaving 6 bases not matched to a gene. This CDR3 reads CASSGWASGGNIQYF. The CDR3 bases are TGCGCCAGCAGTGGGTGGGCTAGCGGGGGAAACATTCAGTACTTC.

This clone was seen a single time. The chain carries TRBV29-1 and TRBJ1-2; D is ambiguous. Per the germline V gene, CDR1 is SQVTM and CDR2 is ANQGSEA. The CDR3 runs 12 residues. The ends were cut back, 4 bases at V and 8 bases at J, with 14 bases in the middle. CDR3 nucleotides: TGCAGCGTTGTCGCCTACTTAGGGGGCTACACCTTC. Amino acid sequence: CSVVAYLGGYTF.

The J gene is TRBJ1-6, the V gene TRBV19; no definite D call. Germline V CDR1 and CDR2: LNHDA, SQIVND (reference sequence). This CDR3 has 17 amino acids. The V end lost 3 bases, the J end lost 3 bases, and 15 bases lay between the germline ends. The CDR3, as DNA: TGTGCCAGTAGTATCTCGGCACTACTGAACTATAATTCACCCCTCCACTTT. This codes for CASSISALLNYNSPLHF. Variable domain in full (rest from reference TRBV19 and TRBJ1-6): DGGITQSPKYLFRKEGQNVTLSCEQNLNHDAMYWYRQDPGQGLRLIYYSQIVNDFQKGDIAEGYSVSREKKESFPLTVTSAQKNPTAFYLCASSISALLNYNSPLHFGNGTRLTVT.

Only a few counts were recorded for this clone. As DNA, the CDR3 is TGTGCCAGCAGTTACATAGGGACAGATAGCAATCAGCCCCAGCATTTT. Its translation: CASSYIGTDSNQPQHF. The chain joins TRBV6-5 to TRBJ1-5; 7 bases fit TRBD1. The CDR3 is made up of 16 amino acids. Germline V CDR1 and CDR2: MNHEY, SVGAGI. J lost 0 bases, V lost 2 bases, and 4 bases had no gene match.

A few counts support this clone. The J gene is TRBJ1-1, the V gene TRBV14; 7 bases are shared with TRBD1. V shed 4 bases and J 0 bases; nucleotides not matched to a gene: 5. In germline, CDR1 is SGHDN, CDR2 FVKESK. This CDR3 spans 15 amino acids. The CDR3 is CASSLGTVMNTEAFF. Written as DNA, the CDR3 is TGTGCCAGCAGCCTAGGGACAGTTATGAACACTGAAGCTTTCTTT. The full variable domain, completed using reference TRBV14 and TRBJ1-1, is EAGVTQFPSHSVIEKGQTVTLRCDPISGHDNLYWYRRVMGKEIKFLLHFVKESKQDESGMPNNRFLAERTGGTYSTLKVQPAELEDSGVYFCASSLGTVMNTEAFFGQGTRLTVV.

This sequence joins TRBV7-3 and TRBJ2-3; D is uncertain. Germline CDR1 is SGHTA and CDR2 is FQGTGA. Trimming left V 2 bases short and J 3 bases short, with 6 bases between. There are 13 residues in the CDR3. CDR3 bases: TGTGCCAGCAGCTTACGCCCTACAGATACGCAGTATTTT. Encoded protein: CASSLRPTDTQYF.

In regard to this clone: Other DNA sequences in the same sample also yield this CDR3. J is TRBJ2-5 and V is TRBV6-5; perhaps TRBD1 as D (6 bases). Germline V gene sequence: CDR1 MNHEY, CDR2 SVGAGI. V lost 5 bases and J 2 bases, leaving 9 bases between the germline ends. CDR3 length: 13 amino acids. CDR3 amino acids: CASSRTVQETQYF. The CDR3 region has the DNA TGTGCCAGCAGTCGGACAGTTCAAGAGACCCAGTACTTC.

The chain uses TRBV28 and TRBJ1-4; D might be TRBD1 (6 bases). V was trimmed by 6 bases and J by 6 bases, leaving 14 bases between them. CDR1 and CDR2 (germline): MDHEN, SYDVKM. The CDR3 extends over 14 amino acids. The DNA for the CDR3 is TGTGCCAGCAGACCCACAGGGTTAGATGAAAAACTGTTTTTT. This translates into CASRPTGLDEKLFF.

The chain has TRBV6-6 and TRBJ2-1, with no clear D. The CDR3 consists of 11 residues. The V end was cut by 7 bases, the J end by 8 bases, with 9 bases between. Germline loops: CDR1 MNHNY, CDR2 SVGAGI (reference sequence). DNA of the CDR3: TGTGCCAGCAAAAGGGCCCATGAGCAGTTCTTC. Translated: CASKRAHEQFF.

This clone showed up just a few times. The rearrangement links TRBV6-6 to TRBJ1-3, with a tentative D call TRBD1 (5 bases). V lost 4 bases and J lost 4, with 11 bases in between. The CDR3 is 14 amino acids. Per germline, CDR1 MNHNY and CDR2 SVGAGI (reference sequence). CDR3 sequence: CASSSWTLGNTIYF. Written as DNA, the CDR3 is TGTGCCAGCAGTTCGTGGACACTCGGAAACACCATATATTTT.

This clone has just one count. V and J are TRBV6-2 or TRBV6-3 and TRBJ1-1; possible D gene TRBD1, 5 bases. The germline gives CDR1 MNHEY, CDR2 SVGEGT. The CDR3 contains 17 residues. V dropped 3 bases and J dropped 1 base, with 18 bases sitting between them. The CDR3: CASSYSREGRGNTEAFF. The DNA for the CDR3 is TGTGCCAGCAGTTATTCCCGGGAGGGGAGAGGGAACACTGAAGCTTTCTTT.

CDR3 in DNA: TGTGCCAGCAGTGCGGGACAGGCCGACACTGAAGCTTTCTTT. Encoded protein: CASSAGQADTEAFF. This rearrangement joins TRBV6-4 to TRBJ1-1, with TRBD1 matching over 8 bases. The V and J ends lost 4 bases and 3 bases, in that order; junction bases with no gene match: 4. The CDR3 length is 14 residues. The V gene's germline CDR1 is MRHNA and CDR2 SNTAGT.

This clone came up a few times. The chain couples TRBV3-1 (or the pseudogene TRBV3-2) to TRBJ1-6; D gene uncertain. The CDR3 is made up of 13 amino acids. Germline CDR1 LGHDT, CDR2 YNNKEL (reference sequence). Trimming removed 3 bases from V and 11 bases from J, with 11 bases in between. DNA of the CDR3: TGTGCCAGCAGCCAGGGTCAGGCAACACCCCTCCACTTT. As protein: CASSQGQATPLHF.

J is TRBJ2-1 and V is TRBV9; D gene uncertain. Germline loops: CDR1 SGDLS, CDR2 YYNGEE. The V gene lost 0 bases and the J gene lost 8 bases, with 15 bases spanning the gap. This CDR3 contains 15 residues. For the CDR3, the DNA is TGTGCCAGCAGCGTAGCCCCCCACTTGGCATATGAGCAGTTCTTC. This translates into CASSVAPHLAYEQFF. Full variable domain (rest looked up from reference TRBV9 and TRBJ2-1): DSGVTQTPKHLITATGQRVTLRCSPRSGDLSVYWYQQSLDQGLQFLIQYYNGEERAKGNILERFSAQQFPDLHSELNLSSLELGDSALYFCASSVAPHLAYEQFFGPGTRLTVL.

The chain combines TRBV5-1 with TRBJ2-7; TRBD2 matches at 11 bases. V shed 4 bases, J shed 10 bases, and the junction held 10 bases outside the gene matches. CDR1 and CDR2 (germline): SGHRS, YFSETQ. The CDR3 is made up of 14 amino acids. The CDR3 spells CASSQLAGGRGQYV. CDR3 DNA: TGCGCCAGCAGCCAGCTAGCGGGGGGCCGGGGACAGTACGTC.

The CDR3 is CASSPQQGYTDTQYF. Here the CDR3 DNA reads TGTGCCAGCTCACCCCAACAGGGATACACAGATACGCAGTATTTT. The chain links TRBV18 to TRBJ2-3; D perhaps matches TRBD1 (6 bases). The CDR3 runs to 15 residues. Germline CDR1 is KGHSH and CDR2 is LQKENI. V was clipped by 3 bases and J by 2 bases, with 12 bases between them.

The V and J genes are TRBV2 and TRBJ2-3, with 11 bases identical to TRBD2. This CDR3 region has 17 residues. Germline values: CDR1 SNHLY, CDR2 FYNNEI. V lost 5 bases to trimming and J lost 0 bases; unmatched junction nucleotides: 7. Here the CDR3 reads CASSPGLAASSTDTQYF. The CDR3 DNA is TGTGCCAGCAGTCCGGGACTAGCGGCCTCTAGCACAGATACGCAGTATTTT.

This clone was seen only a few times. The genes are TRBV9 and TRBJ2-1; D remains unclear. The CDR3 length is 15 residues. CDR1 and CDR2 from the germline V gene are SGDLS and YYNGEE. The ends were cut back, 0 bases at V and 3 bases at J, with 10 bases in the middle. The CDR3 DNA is TGTGCCAGCAGCGTAGGTAGCAGAGGCTACAATGAGCAGTTCTTC. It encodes CASSVGSRGYNEQFF.

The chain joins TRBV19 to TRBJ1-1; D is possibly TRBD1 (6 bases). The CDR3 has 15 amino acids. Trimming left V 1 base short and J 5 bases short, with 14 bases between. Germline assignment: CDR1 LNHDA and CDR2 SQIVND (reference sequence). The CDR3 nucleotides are TGTGCCAGTAGTATAGGGCGGGCAGGGGAGACTGAAGCTTTCTTT. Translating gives CASSIGRAGETEAFF. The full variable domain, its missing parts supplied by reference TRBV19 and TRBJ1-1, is DGGITQSPKYLFRKEGQNVTLSCEQNLNHDAMYWYRQDPGQGLRLIYYSQIVNDFQKGDIAEGYSVSREKKESFPLTVTSAQKNPTAFYLCASSIGRAGETEAFFGQGTRLTVV.

The CDR3 reads CAISAGQTTSEKLFF. The CDR3 region has the DNA TGTGCCATCAGTGCTGGTCAAACTACGAGTGAAAAACTGTTTTTT. The rearrangement joins TRBV10-3 to TRBJ1-4; D ambiguous. V lost 4 bases, J lost 7 bases, and 16 bases lay in between. CDR3 size: 15 residues. CDR1 and CDR2 (germline): ENHRY, SYGVKD.

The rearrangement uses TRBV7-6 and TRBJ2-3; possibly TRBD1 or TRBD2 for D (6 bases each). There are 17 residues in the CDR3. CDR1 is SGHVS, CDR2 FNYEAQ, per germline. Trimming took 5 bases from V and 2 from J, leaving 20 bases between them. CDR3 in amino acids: CASSPKGGGGYTDTQYF. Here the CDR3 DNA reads TGTGCCAGCAGCCCTAAAGGGGGAGGAGGTTACACAGATACGCAGTATTTT.

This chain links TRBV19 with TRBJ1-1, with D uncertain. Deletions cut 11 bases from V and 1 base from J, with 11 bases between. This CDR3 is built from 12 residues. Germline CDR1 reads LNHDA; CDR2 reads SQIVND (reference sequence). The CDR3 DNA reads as TGTGCCGGGGTGTGGGGGAACACTGAAGCTTTCTTT. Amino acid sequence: CAGVWGNTEAFF. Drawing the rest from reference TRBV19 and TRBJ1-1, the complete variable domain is DGGITQSPKYLFRKEGQNVTLSCEQNLNHDAMYWYRQDPGQGLRLIYYSQIVNDFQKGDIAEGYSVSREKKESFPLTVTSAQKNPTAFYLCAGVWGNTEAFFGQGTRLTVV.

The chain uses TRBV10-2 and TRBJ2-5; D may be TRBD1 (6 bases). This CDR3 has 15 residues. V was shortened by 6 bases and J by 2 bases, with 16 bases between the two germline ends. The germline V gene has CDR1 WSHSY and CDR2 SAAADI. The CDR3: CASRQGPRPQETQYF. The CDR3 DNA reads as TGCGCCAGCAGACAGGGCCCCCGGCCTCAAGAGACCCAGTACTTC.

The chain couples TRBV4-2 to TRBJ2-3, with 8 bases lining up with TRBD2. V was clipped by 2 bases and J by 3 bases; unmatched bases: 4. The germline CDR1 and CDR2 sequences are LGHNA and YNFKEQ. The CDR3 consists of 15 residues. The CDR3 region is CASSQRGGLTDTQYF. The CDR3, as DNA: TGTGCCAGCAGCCAACGGGGGGGCCTGACAGATACGCAGTATTTT.

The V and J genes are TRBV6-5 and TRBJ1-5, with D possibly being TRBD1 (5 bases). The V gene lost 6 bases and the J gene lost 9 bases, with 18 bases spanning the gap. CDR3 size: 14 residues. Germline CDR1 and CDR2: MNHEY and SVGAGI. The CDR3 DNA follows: TGTGCCAGCAGGCTGGACATGGATGATCCGCCCCAGCATTTT. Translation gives CASRLDMDDPPQHF.

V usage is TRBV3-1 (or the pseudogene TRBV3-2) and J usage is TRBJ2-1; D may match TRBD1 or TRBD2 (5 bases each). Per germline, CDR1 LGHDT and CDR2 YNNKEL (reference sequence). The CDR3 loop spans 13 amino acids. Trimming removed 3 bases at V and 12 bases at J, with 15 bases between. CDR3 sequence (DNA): TGTGCCAGCAGCCAGGGACGAGTGGTTGGGCAGTTCTTC. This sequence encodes CASSQGRVVGQFF.

The CDR3 is CASSEALLGELDEQFF. CDR3 bases: TGTGCCAGCAGTGAAGCGCTTCTGGGAGAATTGGATGAGCAGTTCTTC. V gene TRBV2 combines with J gene TRBJ2-1; maybe TRBD2 (5 bases). Germline lookup yields CDR1 SNHLY and CDR2 FYNNEI. Between the trimmed V and J ends, which lost 0 bases and 8 bases, there was a span of 17 bases. The CDR3 has 16 residues.